The 13 T cell receptor beta chains given below trace back to one sample, sequenced in a study of T cell repertoires in cytomegalovirus infection. TCRdb passed the reads through MiXCR, listing each CDR3 protein once. Of some 100,000 distinct CDR3 sequences listed, about 22% are singletons. Material: CD8+ T cells from PBMCs. The receptors here all came from a human donor in good health (CMV status not recorded). Some clones in this sample may be carry-over from other donors' samples.

This clonotype is a singleton in its sample. The chain couples TRBV9 to TRBJ1-2, with 7 bases identical to TRBD1. Germline V gene sequence: CDR1 SGDLS, CDR2 YYNGEE. V dropped 3 bases and J dropped 3; count of bases not matched to a gene: 2. CDR3 length: 13 amino acids. DNA for the CDR3: TGTGCCAGCAGCGCAGGGGGGGACTATGGCTACACCTTC. Translating gives CASSAGGDYGYTF.

This clonotype was counted only a few times. The chain couples TRBV7-2 to TRBJ2-1; 9 positions agree with TRBD2. The CDR3 has 14 amino acids. The germline V gene encodes CDR1 SGHTA and CDR2 FQGNSA. V shed 5 bases and J 4 bases; nucleotides not matched to a gene: 3. The CDR3 coding sequence is TGTGCCAGCAGCAACCTAGCGGGGTACAATGAGCAGTTCTTC. Protein product: CASSNLAGYNEQFF.

CDR3 bases: TGTGCCACCACCCGGGCCGGGGGGATGTATGAGCAGTTCTTC. Residues: CATTRAGGMYEQFF. The chain couples TRBV12-3 or TRBV12-4 to TRBJ2-1; 7 bases fit TRBD2. The junction had 14 bases not matched to a gene; V was cut back by 10 bases and J by 8 bases. This CDR3 comprises 14 residues.

The chain recombines TRBV20-1 with TRBJ2-7; 9 nucleotides agree with TRBD1. CDR1 is DFQATT, CDR2 SNEGSKA, per germline (reference sequence). The length of the CDR3 is 12 residues. Trimming at V came to 6 bases and at J to 3 bases, leaving 3 bases not matched to a gene. The CDR3 protein is CSAPTGGYEQYF. CDR3 DNA: TGCAGTGCCCCGACAGGGGGCTACGAGCAGTACTTC.

Only a few counts were recorded for this clonotype. The chain links TRBV6-5 to TRBJ2-7; TRBD2 aligns across 9 bases. This CDR3 has 16 amino acids. Germline values: CDR1 MNHEY, CDR2 SVGAGI. V gave up 7 bases and J gave up 5 bases; unmatched junction bases: 15. CDR3 region: CASTNLRGLAGNEQYF. In nucleotides, the CDR3 is TGTGCCAGCACTAACCTTCGAGGCCTAGCGGGAAACGAGCAGTACTTC.

The rearrangement uses TRBV27 and TRBJ1-6, with D possibly TRBD1 on 5 matching bases. This CDR3 comprises 15 residues. V lost 0 bases to trimming and J lost 5 bases, with 8 bases between them. CDR1 MNHEY and CDR2 SMNVEV come from the germline V gene (reference sequence). CDR3 coding DNA: TGTGCCAGCAGTTTATCGTTAGGGGATAATTCACCCCTCCACTTT. Its protein product is CASSLSLGDNSPLHF.

This clonotype was picked up a small number of times. The gene calls are TRBV2 and TRBJ1-6, with 10 bases identical to TRBD1. CDR3 length equals 16 residues. The ends lost 5 bases at V and 8 bases at J; junction bases unmatched: 9. Germline assignment: CDR1 SNHLY and CDR2 FYNNEI. The CDR3 DNA reads TGTGCCAGCAGTAAGGACAGGGGGATAGCTCATTCACCCCTCCACTTT. This gives the protein CASSKDRGIAHSPLHF.

The rearrangement links TRBV6-1 to TRBJ2-5; possibly TRBD2 for D (6 bases). Trimming shortened V by 5 bases and J by 5 bases, and 27 bases separated the two germline ends. The CDR3 is 18 amino acids. Germline loops: CDR1 MNHNS, CDR2 SASEGT. CDR3 sequence reads: CASSPRVSAGPRGETQYF. In DNA, the CDR3 is TGTGCCAGCAGTCCCCGAGTTTCGGCGGGGCCTCGAGGGGAGACCCAGTACTTC.

The chain joins TRBV7-8 to TRBJ1-5; 7 bases match TRBD1. The germline gives CDR1 SGHVS, CDR2 FQNEAQ. V lost 5 bases to trimming and J lost 0 bases; unmatched junction nucleotides: 4. The CDR3 consists of 15 residues. CDR3 in DNA: TGTGCCAGCAGCGTGGACAGGAATAGCAATCAGCCCCAGCATTTT. This encodes CASSVDRNSNQPQHF.

This clonotype appeared many times. This chain joins TRBV27 and TRBJ1-5, with D tentatively TRBD1 (5 bases). The CDR3 is 15 amino acids. CDR1 is MNHEY and CDR2 is SMNVEV in the germline V gene (reference sequence). V was shortened by 0 bases and J by 3 bases, with 9 bases between the two germline ends. In DNA, the CDR3 is TGTGCCAGCAGTTTATCGGCAGGGAACAATCAGCCCCAGCATTTT. Amino acids: CASSLSAGNNQPQHF.

The rearrangement links TRBV28 to TRBJ2-7, with 8 positions matching TRBD1. V was pared by 2 bases and J by 3 bases, with 3 bases of the junction left unmatched. The CDR3 loop spans 14 amino acids. Germline loops: CDR1 MDHEN, CDR2 SYDVKM. The chain's CDR3 is CASSLLQGDYEQYF. CDR3 in DNA: TGTGCCAGCAGTTTACTACAGGGGGACTACGAGCAGTACTTC.

The rearrangement uses TRBV4-3 and TRBJ1-2; no reliable D call. V dropped 4 bases and J dropped 1 base, with 13 bases sitting between them. Per the germline V gene, CDR1 is LGHNA and CDR2 is YSLEER. The CDR3 has 15 residues. In nucleotides, the CDR3 is TGCGCCAGCAGCCCCCTACTCGACGTTAACTATGGCTACACCTTC. Its translation is CASSPLLDVNYGYTF.

J is TRBJ2-3 and V is TRBV7-9, with D perhaps matching TRBD2 (6 bases). CDR3 length: 13 amino acids. Germline values: CDR1 SEHNR, CDR2 FQNEAQ (reference sequence). Trimming took off 3 bases at V and 6 bases at J, with 10 bases between the two ends. CDR3 nucleotides: TGTGCCAGCAGCTTTCCCGCGGGGGATACGCAGTATTTT. Its translation is CASSFPAGDTQYF.